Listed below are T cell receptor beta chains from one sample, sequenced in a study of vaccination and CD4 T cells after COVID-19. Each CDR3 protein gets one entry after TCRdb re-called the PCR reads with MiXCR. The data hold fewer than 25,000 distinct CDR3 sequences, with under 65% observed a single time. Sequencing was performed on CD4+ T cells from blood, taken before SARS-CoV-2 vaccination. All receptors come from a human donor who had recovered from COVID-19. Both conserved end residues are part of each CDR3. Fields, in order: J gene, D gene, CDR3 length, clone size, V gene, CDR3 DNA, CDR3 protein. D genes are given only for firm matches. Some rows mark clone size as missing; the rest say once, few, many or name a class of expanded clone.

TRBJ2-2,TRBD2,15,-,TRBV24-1,TGTGCCACCAGTGATTACGGCGGGAGCACCGGGGAGCTGTTTTTT,CATSDYGGSTGELFF
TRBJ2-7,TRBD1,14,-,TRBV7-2,TGTGCCAGCAGCCCTGGGACAGGGAGGTACGAGCAGTACTTC,CASSPGTGRYEQYF
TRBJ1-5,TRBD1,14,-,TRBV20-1,TGCAGTGCCACCAGGGGGAGGTTTGATCAGCCCCAGCATTTT,CSATRGRFDQPQHF
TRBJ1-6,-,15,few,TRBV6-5,TGTGCCAGCAGTTACCAACTGTGGACTAATTCACCCCTCCACTTT,CASSYQLWTNSPLHF
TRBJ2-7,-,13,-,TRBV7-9,TGTGCCAGCAGCTTACGGGACTTTTACGAGCAGTACTTC,CASSLRDFYEQYF
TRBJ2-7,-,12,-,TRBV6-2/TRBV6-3,TGTGCCAGCAGTTACCTCGTCGGGGAGCAGTACTTC,CASSYLVGEQYF
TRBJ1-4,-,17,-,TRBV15,TGTGCCACCAGCGACCTCGTTTCGGGGGCAACTAATGAAAAACTGTTTTTT,CATSDLVSGATNEKLFF
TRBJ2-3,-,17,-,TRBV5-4,TGTGCCAGCAGCTTGGTTTTAGGGCGGAGGAGCACAGATACGCAGTATTTT,CASSLVLGRRSTDTQYF
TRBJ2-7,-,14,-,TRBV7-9,TGTGCCAGCAGCTCCGGCGGGGCAGACTACGAGCAGTACTTC,CASSSGGADYEQYF
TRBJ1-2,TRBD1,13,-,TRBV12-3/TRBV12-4,TGTGCCAGCAGTAAGGACAGGGTCTATGGCTACACCTTC,CASSKDRVYGYTF
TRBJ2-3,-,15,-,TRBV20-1,TGCAGTGCTCCGCGACTAGTCCAAGGCACAGATACGCAGTATTTT,CSAPRLVQGTDTQYF
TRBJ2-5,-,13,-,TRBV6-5,TGTGCCAGCAGTTACGACAATGTAGAGACCCAGTACTTC,CASSYDNVETQYF
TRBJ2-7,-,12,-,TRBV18,TGTGCCAGCTCACCGGAAAACTACGAGCAGTACTTC,CASSPENYEQYF
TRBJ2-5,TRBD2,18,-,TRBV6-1,TGTGCCAGCAGACCTAGGATAGCGGGAGGGCCGAGCCAAGAGACCCAGTACTTC,CASRPRIAGGPSQETQYF
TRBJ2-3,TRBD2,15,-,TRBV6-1,TGTGCCAGCAGTCGACTAGCGGGAGGGCCGAATACGCAGTATTTT,CASSRLAGGPNTQYF
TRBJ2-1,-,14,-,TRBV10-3,TGTGCCATCAGTGAGTCAGGGCGTCGCAATGAGCAGTTCTTC,CAISESGRRNEQFF
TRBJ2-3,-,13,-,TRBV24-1,TGTGCCACCAGTGACGGTTGGACAGATACGCAGTATTTT,CATSDGWTDTQYF
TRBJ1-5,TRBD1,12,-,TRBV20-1,TGCAGCCCTGGACAGGGAGATCAGCCCCAGCATTTT,CSPGQGDQPQHF
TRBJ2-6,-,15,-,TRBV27,TGTGCCAGCAGGGCTTTGGGCTCTGGGGCCAACGTCCTGACTTTC,CASRALGSGANVLTF
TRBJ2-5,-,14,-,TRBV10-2,TGCGCCAGCAGGCGGTTGGCAAACCAAGAGACCCAGTACTTC,CASRRLANQETQYF
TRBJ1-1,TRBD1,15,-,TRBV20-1,TGCAGTGCTAGAGATTACGGACAGGTCAGTTCTGAAGCTTTCTTT,CSARDYGQVSSEAFF
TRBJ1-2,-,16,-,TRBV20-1,TGCAGTGCTAGAGCCTCGACAGAGACGAAATACTATGGCTACACCTTC,CSARASTETKYYGYTF
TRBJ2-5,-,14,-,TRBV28,TGTGCCAGCAGTGTTCCCCGCAGGGAGGAGACCCAGTACTTC,CASSVPRREETQYF
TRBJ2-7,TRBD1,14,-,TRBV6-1,TGTGCCAGCAAGATAGGACAGGGGAATTACGAGCAGTACTTC,CASKIGQGNYEQYF
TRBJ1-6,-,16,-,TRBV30,TGTGCCTGGAGTGTACGGCAGGATTTGAGCTATTCACCCCTCCACTTT,CAWSVRQDLSYSPLHF
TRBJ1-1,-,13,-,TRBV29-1,TGCAGCGTTCAAGAGACGACGAACACTGAAGCTTTCTTT,CSVQETTNTEAFF
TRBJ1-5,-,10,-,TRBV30,TGTGCCTGTGGACATCAGCCCCAGCATTTT,CACGHQPQHF
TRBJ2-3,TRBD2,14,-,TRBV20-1,TGCAGTGCTGGACTAGCGGGAGCCTCAGATACGCAGTATTTT,CSAGLAGASDTQYF
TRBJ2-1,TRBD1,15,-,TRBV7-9,TGTGCCAGCAGCTTGGGACAGGGGCGATACAATGAGCAGTTCTTC,CASSLGQGRYNEQFF
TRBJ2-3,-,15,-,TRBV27,TGTGCCAGCAGTCCAGGGACGGATTACACAGATACGCAGTATTTT,CASSPGTDYTDTQYF
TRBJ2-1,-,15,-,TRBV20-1,TGCAGTGCTGATGTAGGACCCACGTCCTACAATGAGCAGTTCTTC,CSADVGPTSYNEQFF
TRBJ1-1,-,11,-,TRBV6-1,TGTGCCACTCGGCGGGACGGTGAAGCTTTCTTT,CATRRDGEAFF
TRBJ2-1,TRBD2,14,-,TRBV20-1,TGCAGTGCCGACCCGGGACTAGGTATGCATGAGCAGTTCTTC,CSADPGLGMHEQFF
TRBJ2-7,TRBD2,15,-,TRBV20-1,TGCAGTGCGACTTCGCTAGCGGGAGTCTCCTACGAGCAGTACTTC,CSATSLAGVSYEQYF
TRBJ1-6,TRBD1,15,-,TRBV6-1,TGTGCCAGCAGTCAACACCAGGGGGATAATTCACCCCTCCACTTT,CASSQHQGDNSPLHF
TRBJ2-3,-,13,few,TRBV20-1,TGCAGTGCTAGAGACAGGGTAGCAGATACGCAGTATTTT,CSARDRVADTQYF
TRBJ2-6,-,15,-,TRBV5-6,TGTGCCAGCAGTTTCACAGGGTCCGGGGCCAACGTCCTGACTTTC,CASSFTGSGANVLTF
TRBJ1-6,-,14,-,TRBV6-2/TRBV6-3,TGTGCCAGCAGTTGGGGGCAGAAGAATTCACCCCTCCACTTT,CASSWGQKNSPLHF
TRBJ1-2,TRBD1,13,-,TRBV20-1,TGCGGTGCTGGGGCCGGGACAGGGAGCGGCTACACCTTC,CGAGAGTGSGYTF
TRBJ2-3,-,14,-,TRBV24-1,TGTGCCACCAGTGACTCGGGGGTCACAGATACGCAGTATTTT,CATSDSGVTDTQYF
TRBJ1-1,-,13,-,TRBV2,TGTGCCAGCAAGCAGGGAAGAAACACTGAAGCTTTCTTT,CASKQGRNTEAFF
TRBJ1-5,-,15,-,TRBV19,TGTGCCAGTAGTATGTCCGCGTGGGGCAATCAGCCCCAGCATTTT,CASSMSAWGNQPQHF
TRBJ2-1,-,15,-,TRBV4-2,TGTGCCAGCAGCCAAGATTGGAGTAGGGGGGTCGAGCAGTTCTTC,CASSQDWSRGVEQFF
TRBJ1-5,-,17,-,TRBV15,TGTGCCACCAGCAGAGGTGGGACCGCGGGAGGCAATCAGCCCCAGCATTTT,CATSRGGTAGGNQPQHF
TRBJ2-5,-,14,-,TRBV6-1,TGTGCCAGCAGTGAAATTATAGCCAGCGAGACCCAGTACTTC,CASSEIIASETQYF
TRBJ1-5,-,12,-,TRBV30,TGTGCCTGGAGTGCTTTAAATCAGCCCCAGCATTTT,CAWSALNQPQHF
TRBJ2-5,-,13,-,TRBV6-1,TGTGCCAGCAGTGAAGTGGGTAGCGGGACCCAGTACTTC,CASSEVGSGTQYF
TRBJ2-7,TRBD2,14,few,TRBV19,TGTGCCAGTAGTAGTCCGGGGGGGCACTACGAGCAGTACTTC,CASSSPGGHYEQYF
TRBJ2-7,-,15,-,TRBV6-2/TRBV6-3,TGTGCCAGCAGAAGCCCCTGGGCGGCTCCCTACGAGCAGTACTTC,CASRSPWAAPYEQYF
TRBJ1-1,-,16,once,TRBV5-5,TGTGCCAGCAGCTTGTTAGGTTTCGATTCGGACACTGAAGCTTTCTTT,CASSLLGFDSDTEAFF
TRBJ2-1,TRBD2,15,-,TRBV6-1,TGTGCCAGCAGCAATCTAGCGGGAGGTTACAATGAGCAGTTCTTC,CASSNLAGGYNEQFF
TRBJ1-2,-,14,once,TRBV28,TGTGCCAGCAGCACCCACGGGGGGAACTATGGCTACACCTTC,CASSTHGGNYGYTF
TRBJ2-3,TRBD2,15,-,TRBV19,TGTGCCAGTACCCTCGGACTAGCGGGGGCCCGGGAGCAGTATTTT,CASTLGLAGAREQYF
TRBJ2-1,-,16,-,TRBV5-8,TGTGCCAGCAGCTTGGAGCCCTTTCGCTCCTACAATGAGCAGTTCTTC,CASSLEPFRSYNEQFF
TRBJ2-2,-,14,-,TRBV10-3,TGTGCCATCTCGGAGCGCCCCCAATCCGGGGAGCTGTTTTTT,CAISERPQSGELFF
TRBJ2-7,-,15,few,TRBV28,TGTGCCACCTTAGAGCCCTCTCGTACCCCGGGCGAGCAGTACTTC,CATLEPSRTPGEQYF